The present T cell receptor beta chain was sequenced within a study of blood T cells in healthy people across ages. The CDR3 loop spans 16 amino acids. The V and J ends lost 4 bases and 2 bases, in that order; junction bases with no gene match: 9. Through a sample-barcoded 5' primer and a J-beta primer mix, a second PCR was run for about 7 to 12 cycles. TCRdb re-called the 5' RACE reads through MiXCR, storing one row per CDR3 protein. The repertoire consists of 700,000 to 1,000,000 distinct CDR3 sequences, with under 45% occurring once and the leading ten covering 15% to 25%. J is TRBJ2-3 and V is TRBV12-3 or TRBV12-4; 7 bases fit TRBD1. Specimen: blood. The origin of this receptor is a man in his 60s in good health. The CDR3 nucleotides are TGTGCCAGCAGTTCAGACAGGGCCCTCACCACAGATACGCAGTATTTT. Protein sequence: CASSSDRALTTDTQYF.